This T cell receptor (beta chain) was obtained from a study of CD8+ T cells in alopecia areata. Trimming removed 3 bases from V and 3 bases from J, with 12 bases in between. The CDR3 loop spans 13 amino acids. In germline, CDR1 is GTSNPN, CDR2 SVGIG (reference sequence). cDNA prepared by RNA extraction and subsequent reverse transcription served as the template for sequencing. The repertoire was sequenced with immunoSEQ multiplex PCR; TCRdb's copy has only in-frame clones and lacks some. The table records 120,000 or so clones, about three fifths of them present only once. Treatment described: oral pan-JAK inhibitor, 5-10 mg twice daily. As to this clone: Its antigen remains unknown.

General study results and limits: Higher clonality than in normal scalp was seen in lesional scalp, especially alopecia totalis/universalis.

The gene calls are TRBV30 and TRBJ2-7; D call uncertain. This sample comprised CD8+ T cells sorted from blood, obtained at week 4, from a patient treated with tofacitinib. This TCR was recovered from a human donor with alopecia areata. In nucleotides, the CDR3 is TGTGCCTGGAGGACGGGCCCTCTCTACGAGCAGTACTTC. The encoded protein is CAWRTGPLYEQYF.